This paragraph reports one TCR beta chain. Antigen unknown. The whole isolated RNA underwent reverse transcription, so sequencing captured expressed TCRB transcripts. Some clones are missing from TCRdb's copy, which holds only in-frame ones; the method was immunoSEQ multiplex PCR. The sample shows a few hundred thousand clones, 8.5% to 10% of them seen only once. This record comes from a study of beta chain features in type 1 diabetes. Study-wide points: Compared with healthy donors, patients appeared to share more similar naive, central memory and regulatory TCRB repertoires. In these data, an HLA type influence on TCRB rearrangement remained unresolved. TCRB CDR3s were moderately but significantly shorter in Type 1 diabetes patients in all four CD4+ subsets.

V lost 6 bases and J 1 base, leaving 13 bases between the germline ends. Germline loops: CDR1 MNHEY, CDR2 SMNVEV (reference sequence). The CDR3 totals 14 residues. This clonotype originated in a man between 25 and 39 years old with type 1 diabetes. Sequenced sample: central memory CD4+ T cells from blood. This chain uses TRBV27 with TRBJ2-7, with D hard to call. DNA for the CDR3: TGTGCCAGCAGCCCCCCGCGCCTTTCCTACGAGCAGTACTTC. Encoded protein: CASSPPRLSYEQYF.